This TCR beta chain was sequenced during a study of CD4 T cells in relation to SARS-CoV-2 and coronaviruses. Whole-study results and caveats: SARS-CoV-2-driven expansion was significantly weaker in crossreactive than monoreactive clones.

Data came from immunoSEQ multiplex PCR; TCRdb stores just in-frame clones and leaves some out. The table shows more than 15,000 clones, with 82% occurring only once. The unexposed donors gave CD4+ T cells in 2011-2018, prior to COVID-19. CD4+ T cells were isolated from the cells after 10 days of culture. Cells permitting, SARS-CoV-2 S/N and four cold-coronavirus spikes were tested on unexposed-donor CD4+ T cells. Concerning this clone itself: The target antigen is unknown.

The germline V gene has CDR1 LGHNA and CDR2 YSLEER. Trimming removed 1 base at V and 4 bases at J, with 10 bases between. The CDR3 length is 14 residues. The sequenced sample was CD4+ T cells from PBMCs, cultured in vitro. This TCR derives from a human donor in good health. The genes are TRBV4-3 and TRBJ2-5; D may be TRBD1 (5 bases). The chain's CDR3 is CASSQVWQGETQYF. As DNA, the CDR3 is TGCGCCAGCAGCCAAGTGTGGCAGGGAGAGACCCAGTACTTC.